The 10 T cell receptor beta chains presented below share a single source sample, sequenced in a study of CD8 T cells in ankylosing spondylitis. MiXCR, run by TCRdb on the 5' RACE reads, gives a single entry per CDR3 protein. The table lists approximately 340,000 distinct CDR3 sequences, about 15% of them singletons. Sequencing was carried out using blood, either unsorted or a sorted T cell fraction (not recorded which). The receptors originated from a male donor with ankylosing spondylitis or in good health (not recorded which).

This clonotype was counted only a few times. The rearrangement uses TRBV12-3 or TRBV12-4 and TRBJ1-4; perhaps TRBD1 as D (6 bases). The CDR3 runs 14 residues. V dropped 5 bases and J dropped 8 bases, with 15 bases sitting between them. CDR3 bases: TGTGCCAGCAGTCAACAGGGCCGGGGCGAAAAACTGTTTTTT. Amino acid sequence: CASSQQGRGEKLFF.

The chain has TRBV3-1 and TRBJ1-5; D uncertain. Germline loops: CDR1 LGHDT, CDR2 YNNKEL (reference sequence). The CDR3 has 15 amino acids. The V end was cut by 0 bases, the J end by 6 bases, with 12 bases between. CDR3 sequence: CASSQDPQVAQPQHF. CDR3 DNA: TGTGCCAGCAGCCAAGATCCGCAGGTCGCTCAGCCCCAGCATTTT.

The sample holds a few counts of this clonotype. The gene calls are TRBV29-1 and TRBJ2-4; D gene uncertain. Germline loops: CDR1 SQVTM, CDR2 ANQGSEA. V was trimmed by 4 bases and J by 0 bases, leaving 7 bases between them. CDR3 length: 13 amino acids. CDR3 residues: CSVVALAKNIQYF. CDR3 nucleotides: TGCAGCGTTGTGGCTTTAGCCAAAAACATTCAGTACTTC.

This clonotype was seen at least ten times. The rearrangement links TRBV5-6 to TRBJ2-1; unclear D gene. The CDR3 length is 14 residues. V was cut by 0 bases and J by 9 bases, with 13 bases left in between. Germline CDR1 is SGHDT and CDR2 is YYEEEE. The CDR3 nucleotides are TGTGCCAGCAGCTTGGGAAACTTGATGGGTGAGCAGTTCTTC. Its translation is CASSLGNLMGEQFF.

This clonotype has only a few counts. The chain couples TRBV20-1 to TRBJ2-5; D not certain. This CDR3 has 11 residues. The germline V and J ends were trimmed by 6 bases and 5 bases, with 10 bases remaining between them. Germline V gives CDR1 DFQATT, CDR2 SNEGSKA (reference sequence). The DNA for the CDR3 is TGCAGTGCCTTCTCGAGGGAGACCCAGTACTTC. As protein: CSAFSRETQYF.

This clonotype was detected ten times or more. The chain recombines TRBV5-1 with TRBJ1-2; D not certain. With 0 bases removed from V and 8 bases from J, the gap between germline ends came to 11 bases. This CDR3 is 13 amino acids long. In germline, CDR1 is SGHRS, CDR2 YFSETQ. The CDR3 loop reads CASSLEGAGGYTF. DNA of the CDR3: TGCGCCAGCAGCTTGGAGGGCGCGGGAGGCTACACCTTC.

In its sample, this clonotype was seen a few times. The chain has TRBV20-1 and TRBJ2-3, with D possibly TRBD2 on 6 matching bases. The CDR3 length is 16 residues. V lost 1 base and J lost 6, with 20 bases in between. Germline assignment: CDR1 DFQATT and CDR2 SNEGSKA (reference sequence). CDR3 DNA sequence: TGCAGTGCTAGAGGAGGCGGGACCGCCACTGTGGATACGCAGTATTTT. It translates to CSARGGGTATVDTQYF.

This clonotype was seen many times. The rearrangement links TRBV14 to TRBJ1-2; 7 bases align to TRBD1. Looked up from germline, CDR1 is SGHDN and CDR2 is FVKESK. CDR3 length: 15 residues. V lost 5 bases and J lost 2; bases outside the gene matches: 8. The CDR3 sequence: CASSSQTGLNYGYTF. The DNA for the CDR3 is TGTGCCAGCAGCTCCCAGACAGGGCTAAACTATGGCTACACCTTC.

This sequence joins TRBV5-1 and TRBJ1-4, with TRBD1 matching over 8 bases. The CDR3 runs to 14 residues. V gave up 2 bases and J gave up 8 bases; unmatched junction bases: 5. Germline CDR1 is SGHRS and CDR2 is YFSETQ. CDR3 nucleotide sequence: TGCGCCAGCAGCTTCCAGGGGGCGGGGGAAAAACTGTTTTTT. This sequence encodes CASSFQGAGEKLFF.

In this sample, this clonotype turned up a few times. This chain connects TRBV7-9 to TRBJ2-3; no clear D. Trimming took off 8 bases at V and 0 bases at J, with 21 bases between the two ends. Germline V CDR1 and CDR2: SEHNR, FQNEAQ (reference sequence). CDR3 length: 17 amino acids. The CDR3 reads CASPLHGPPVSTDTQYF. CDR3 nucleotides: TGTGCCAGCCCTCTCCACGGGCCCCCCGTGAGCACAGATACGCAGTATTTT.